This T cell receptor (beta chain) was captured in a study of blood T cell repertoires in COVID-19. Study context: The United States, Italy and Spain provided the acute and convalescent COVID-19 samples. PBMCs, B-cell-depleted T cells, or T cells provided the cDNA or gDNA that made up the material.

Original methodology: Estimation of nucleated cell counts was performed using reference gene primer amplification. This table comes from immunoSEQ multiplex PCR, and its TCRdb copy is limited to in-frame clones, with some not included. D and trimming come from the DNA, and the V and J calls and clone size come from that table. The sample carries roughly 220,000 clones, around 81% recorded once. From germline, CDR1 is MDHEN and CDR2 SYDVKM. The V and J ends lost 3 bases and 9 bases respectively, with 15 bases between them. The CDR3 consists of 14 residues. The specimen sequenced was peripheral blood. The J gene is TRBJ2-1, the V gene TRBV28; tentatively, D is TRBD1 (6 bases). This clonotype was sampled from a woman aged 25 to 39 who had recovered from COVID-19. The CDR3 loop is CASSFESRGGEQFF. The DNA of the CDR3 is TGTGCCAGCAGTTTTGAGTCTAGAGGGGGTGAGCAGTTCTTC.